These T cell receptor beta chains were read from a single sample in a study of shared T cell receptors in the human thymus. Using immunoSEQ multiplex PCR, the repertoire was profiled, and TCRdb retains in-frame clones only, with some absent. The sample yields hundreds of thousands of clones, more than 75% seen once. These data are also associated with another study on human thymus T cells.

Source material: thymocytes. The receptors come from a boy younger than two with a congenital heart defect. CDR3s include the opening cysteine and the closing phenylalanine or tryptophan. Each record gives: V gene, J gene, D gene, clone size, CDR3 protein, CDR3 DNA. The D gene is left open where the match is weak. Size is stated for part of the rows, as once, few or many counts, or as a class when the clone is expanded.

V gene: TRBV19
J gene: TRBJ1-2
D gene: NA
clone size: few
CDR3 protein: CASSIEPGFGYTF
CDR3 DNA: TGTGCCAGTAGTATAGAACCAGGGTTTGGCTACACCTTC

V gene: TRBV27
J gene: TRBJ2-1
D gene: TRBD2
clone size: NA
CDR3 protein: CASSNLAGALYNEQFF
CDR3 DNA: TGTGCCAGCAGCAATCTAGCGGGGGCATTATACAATGAGCAGTTCTTC

V gene: TRBV6-5
J gene: TRBJ2-5
D gene: NA
clone size: NA
CDR3 protein: CASSLVPTSSETQYF
CDR3 DNA: TGTGCCAGCAGTTTAGTGCCGACTAGTTCGGAGACCCAGTACTTC

V gene: TRBV10-1
J gene: TRBJ2-1
D gene: NA
clone size: NA
CDR3 protein: CASSSGRSYNEQFF
CDR3 DNA: TGCGCCAGCAGTTCAGGGCGCTCCTACAATGAGCAGTTCTTC

V gene: TRBV5-6
J gene: TRBJ1-2
D gene: NA
clone size: NA
CDR3 protein: CASSLSMVSGNYGYTF
CDR3 DNA: TGTGCCAGCAGCCTATCTATGGTCTCGGGTAACTATGGCTACACCTTC

V gene: TRBV27
J gene: TRBJ1-1
D gene: NA
clone size: once
CDR3 protein: CASSTQTGPLLMNTEAFF
CDR3 DNA: TGTGCCAGCAGTACCCAGACAGGTCCGCTTCTAATGAACACTGAAGCTTTCTTT

V gene: TRBV11-2
J gene: TRBJ2-7
D gene: TRBD2
clone size: NA
CDR3 protein: CASSPTRGGPYEQYF
CDR3 DNA: TGTGCCAGCAGCCCCACTCGGGGGGGCCCCTACGAGCAGTACTTC

V gene: TRBV4-1
J gene: TRBJ2-3
D gene: NA
clone size: NA
CDR3 protein: CASSQDLKCGPYTQYF
CDR3 DNA: TGCGCCAGCAGCCAAGATCTTAAGTGTGGGCCTTATACGCAGTATTTT

V gene: TRBV19
J gene: TRBJ2-4
D gene: NA
clone size: once
CDR3 protein: CASTGGGLAKNIQYF
CDR3 DNA: TGTGCCAGTACGGGAGGGGGCCTAGCCAAAAACATTCAGTACTTC

V gene: TRBV28
J gene: TRBJ2-7
D gene: NA
clone size: NA
CDR3 protein: CASSSGFSYEQYF
CDR3 DNA: TGTGCCAGCAGCTCAGGGTTCTCCTACGAGCAGTACTTC

V gene: TRBV5-1
J gene: TRBJ2-5
D gene: TRBD1
clone size: NA
CDR3 protein: CASSHRPFGQGVQETQYF
CDR3 DNA: TGCGCCAGCAGCCACCGCCCTTTCGGACAGGGGGTCCAAGAGACCCAGTACTTC

V gene: TRBV10-3
J gene: TRBJ1-2
D gene: NA
clone size: NA
CDR3 protein: CAISAPEGRDYGYTF
CDR3 DNA: TGTGCCATCAGTGCGCCGGAAGGCCGGGACTATGGCTACACCTTC

V gene: TRBV6-5
J gene: TRBJ1-1
D gene: NA
clone size: NA
CDR3 protein: CASSYLQQGMNTEAFF
CDR3 DNA: TGTGCCAGCAGTTACCTCCAGCAGGGGATGAACACTGAAGCTTTCTTT

V gene: TRBV13
J gene: TRBJ2-7
D gene: NA
clone size: few
CDR3 protein: CASSLVNGTTGKSYEQYF
CDR3 DNA: TGTGCCAGCAGCTTAGTCAACGGGACAACCGGAAAATCCTACGAGCAGTACTTC

V gene: TRBV5-6
J gene: TRBJ2-7
D gene: NA
clone size: NA
CDR3 protein: CASSLSNRFVEQYF
CDR3 DNA: TGTGCCAGCAGCTTGTCCAACAGGTTCGTCGAGCAGTACTTC

V gene: TRBV5-4
J gene: TRBJ2-7
D gene: TRBD2
clone size: NA
CDR3 protein: CASSLPGLAGGSYEQYF
CDR3 DNA: TGTGCCAGCAGCTTGCCCGGACTAGCGGGGGGCTCCTACGAGCAGTACTTC

V gene: TRBV14
J gene: TRBJ2-1
D gene: TRBD1
clone size: NA
CDR3 protein: CASSHEARGTRHEQFF
CDR3 DNA: TGTGCCAGCAGCCACGAGGCCAGGGGGACAAGACATGAGCAGTTCTTC

V gene: TRBV27
J gene: TRBJ2-7
D gene: NA
clone size: NA
CDR3 protein: CASSPRWRRYEQYF
CDR3 DNA: TGTGCCAGCAGCCCCAGGTGGAGGCGATACGAGCAGTACTTC

V gene: TRBV7-9
J gene: TRBJ2-7
D gene: NA
clone size: once
CDR3 protein: CASSLPAGFPYEQYF
CDR3 DNA: TGTGCCAGCAGCTTACCGGCAGGGTTTCCCTACGAGCAGTACTTC